The next 31 T cell receptor beta chains were all read from a single sample in a study of T-cell reconstitution after alpha-beta-depleted transplantation in children. The authors prepared the TCRbeta library with unique molecular identifiers. TCRdb reanalysed the PCR reads using MiXCR and keeps one entry per CDR3 protein. The sample lists hundreds of thousands of distinct CDR3 sequences, 13% occurring once. Sequenced material: PBMCs, taken before TCRalphabeta/CD19-depleted stem cell transplant. The receptors were sampled from a girl aged 2-9 years with congenital amegakaryocytic thrombocytopenia, due to receive a stem cell transplant.

The sample holds many counts of this clonotype. V gene TRBV20-1 combines with J gene TRBJ2-1; 10 nucleotides align to TRBD2. Germline CDR1 DFQATT, CDR2 SNEGSKA (reference sequence). The V segment lost 7 bases and the J segment 5 bases; nucleotides outside the gene matches: 8. The CDR3 is made up of 14 amino acids. This chain's CDR3 is CSVSVGLADNEQFF. The DNA for the CDR3 is TGCAGTGTATCTGTAGGACTAGCGGACAATGAGCAGTTCTTC.

The sample holds many counts of this clonotype. The V call is TRBV28, the J call TRBJ2-7; 8 bases line up with TRBD1. The CDR3 has 14 residues. V shed 4 bases, J shed 4 bases, and the junction held 6 bases outside the gene matches. The germline CDR1 and CDR2 sequences are MDHEN and SYDVKM. The CDR3 DNA is TGTGCCAGCAGTTCAGGACAGGGTTGGTACGAGCAGTACTTC. Translation: CASSSGQGWYEQYF.

The J gene is TRBJ2-1, the V gene TRBV2, with TRBD2 identical over 10 bases. Trimming at V came to 8 bases and at J to 4 bases, leaving 17 bases not matched to a gene. This CDR3 region has 18 residues. Germline V gene data show CDR1 as SNHLY and CDR2 as FYNNEI. CDR3: CASCLEYEATSGYNEQFF. The DNA for the CDR3 is TGTGCCAGCTGTTTAGAGTACGAGGCGACTAGCGGGTACAATGAGCAGTTCTTC.

This clonotype was counted ten times or more. The V gene is TRBV7-8, the J gene TRBJ2-5, with a possible D match to TRBD2 (5 bases). V lost 4 bases and J 3 bases, leaving 15 bases between the germline ends. This CDR3 contains 15 residues. CDR1 and CDR2 (germline): SGHVS, FQNEAQ. The CDR3 spells CASSWEQYGKETQYF. The CDR3 DNA follows: TGTGCCAGCAGCTGGGAGCAGTATGGGAAAGAGACCCAGTACTTC.

This clonotype was detected many times. This chain joins TRBV6-5 and TRBJ2-2; TRBD2 matches 8 bases. From germline, CDR1 is MNHEY and CDR2 SVGAGI. Trimming removed 4 bases from V and 2 bases from J; junction bases left unmatched: 3. The CDR3 extends over 15 amino acids. The CDR3 coding sequence is TGTGCCAGCAGTTTAGCGGGATTCAACACCGGGGAGCTGTTTTTT. Translated, it gives CASSLAGFNTGELFF.

The sample holds many counts of this clonotype. The chain's CDR3 is CSASGGLAGVNEQFF. For the CDR3, the DNA is TGCAGTGCCTCAGGGGGACTAGCGGGAGTCAATGAGCAGTTCTTC. This sequence joins TRBV20-1 and TRBJ2-1, with 14 bases that match TRBD2. CDR1 and CDR2 from the germline V gene are DFQATT and SNEGSKA (reference sequence). The CDR3 loop spans 15 amino acids. V shed 6 bases and J 6 bases; nucleotides not matched to a gene: 7.

V is TRBV5-1 and J is TRBJ2-1; TRBD1 aligns across 8 bases. With 0 bases clipped from V and 6 bases from J, the junction kept 8 bases outside the gene matches. This CDR3 has 16 amino acids. Germline loops: CDR1 SGHRS, CDR2 YFSETQ. In DNA form, the CDR3 reads TGCGCCAGCAGCTTGGCCTCAGGGGGCAGTGGCAATGAGCAGTTCTTC. It specifies CASSLASGGSGNEQFF.

The chain combines TRBV19 with TRBJ2-7; 10 bases are a match to TRBD1. J gave up 5 bases and V 5 bases, and 3 bases lay outside the gene matches. The CDR3 sequence is 13 residues long. CDR1 is LNHDA, CDR2 SQIVND, per germline (reference sequence). The CDR3 nucleotides read TGTGCCAGTAGTGCGGGGACAGGGGACGAGCAGTACTTC. Amino acids: CASSAGTGDEQYF. The variable domain in full, with the rest retrieved from reference TRBV19 and TRBJ2-7, is DGGITQSPKYLFRKEGQNVTLSCEQNLNHDAMYWYRQDPGQGLRLIYYSQIVNDFQKGDIAEGYSVSREKKESFPLTVTSAQKNPTAFYLCASSAGTGDEQYFGPGTRLTVT.

This clonotype was counted ten times or more. CDR3 residues: CSARDLAGVNYGYTF. DNA for the CDR3: TGCAGTGCTAGAGATCTCGCAGGGGTTAACTATGGCTACACCTTC. V usage is TRBV20-1 and J usage is TRBJ1-2; a possible D gene is TRBD1 (6 bases). The CDR3 extends over 15 amino acids. Germline V gene lookup returns CDR1 DFQATT and CDR2 SNEGSKA (reference sequence). Deletions cut 0 bases from V and 1 base from J, with 12 bases between.

In this sample, this clonotype turned up many times. The J gene is TRBJ2-3, the V gene TRBV20-1; the match to TRBD2 covers 8 bases. Trimming cost V 6 bases and J 2 bases; bases outside gene matches: 10. Germline assignment: CDR1 DFQATT and CDR2 SNEGSKA (reference sequence). The CDR3 has 15 amino acids. The CDR3, as DNA: TGCAGTGCGATAAGACTAGCGCTTACCACAGATACGCAGTATTTT. Protein: CSAIRLALTTDTQYF.

This clonotype was counted a few times. The chain recombines TRBV7-2 with TRBJ2-1; tentative D call: TRBD1 (5 bases). This CDR3 contains 15 residues. Trimming pared 7 bases from V and 5 bases from J, leaving 18 bases between. Germline CDR1 is SGHTA and CDR2 is FQGNSA. The CDR3 nucleotides are TGTGCCAGCACTCGAAGTCCCGACAGCCACAATGAGCAGTTCTTC. Translating it yields CASTRSPDSHNEQFF.

This clonotype was detected a few times. The rearrangement uses TRBV28 and TRBJ2-7; tentatively, D is TRBD2 (5 bases). V lost 2 bases and J lost 2, with 19 bases in between. The germline V gene encodes CDR1 MDHEN and CDR2 SYDVKM. CDR3 length: 17 amino acids. CDR3: CASSLPSPGVKAYEQYF. CDR3 coding DNA: TGTGCCAGCAGTTTACCCAGTCCCGGGGTAAAGGCCTACGAGCAGTACTTC.

This clonotype was detected only a few times. The rearrangement links TRBV20-1 to TRBJ1-6, with 8 bases aligning to TRBD1. This CDR3 is 15 amino acids long. V was pared by 1 base and J by 6 bases, with 5 bases of the junction left unmatched. Germline CDR1 and CDR2: DFQATT and SNEGSKA (reference sequence). The CDR3 reads CSARGPGQVNSPLHF. The CDR3 bases are TGCAGTGCTAGAGGCCCGGGACAGGTTAATTCACCCCTCCACTTT.

The J gene is TRBJ2-5, the V gene TRBV6-5; TRBD1 matches at 10 bases. Germline V CDR1 and CDR2: MNHEY, SVGAGI. The V and J ends lost 2 bases and 4 bases, in that order; junction bases with no gene match: 1. The CDR3 is made up of 14 amino acids. This chain's CDR3 is CASSYDRGRETQYF. CDR3 nucleotide sequence: TGTGCCAGCAGTTACGACAGGGGGCGAGAGACCCAGTACTTC.

This clonotype was counted between two and nine times. This chain uses TRBV12-3 or TRBV12-4 with TRBJ2-7, with D uncertain. The CDR3 has 14 residues. V shed 1 base and J shed 0 bases, with 7 bases lying between them. The CDR3 nucleotides are TGTGCCAGCAGTTTAGACTGGGACTCCTACGAGCAGTACTTC. This gives the protein CASSLDWDSYEQYF.

This clonotype was observed many times. One junction end disagrees with the germline gene, perhaps due to a read error. V and J are TRBV5-1 and TRBJ2-3; D remains ambiguous. Germline lookup yields CDR1 SGHRS and CDR2 YFSETQ. This CDR3 is built from 14 residues. The DNA of the CDR3 is TGTGCCAGCAGCTTAGGCGGAAGCACAGATACGCAGTATTTT. It encodes CASSLGGSTDTQYF.

This clonotype has at least ten counts. The CDR3 DNA is TGTGCCAGCAGCTCGGGACAGGGGGTCCAGCCCCAGCATTTT. Translated: CASSSGQGVQPQHF. V is TRBV7-9 and J is TRBJ1-5; 11 nucleotides match TRBD1. Trimming cost V 4 bases and J 7 bases; bases outside gene matches: 3. The CDR3 is 14 amino acids. Germline CDR1 SEHNR, CDR2 FQNEAQ (reference sequence).

In this sample, this clonotype turned up many times. This chain links TRBV20-1 with TRBJ2-5; 10 bases align to TRBD2. Trimming removed 4 bases from V and 5 bases from J; junction bases left unmatched: 13. The CDR3 is 16 amino acids. CDR1 and CDR2 from the germline V gene are DFQATT and SNEGSKA (reference sequence). CDR3 region: CSAIRSLAGVPETQYF. CDR3 bases: TGCAGTGCTATTCGTTCCCTAGCGGGAGTTCCGGAGACCCAGTACTTC.

In its sample, this clonotype was seen many times. The chain is built from TRBV29-1 and TRBJ2-7; D may be TRBD1 (5 bases). Germline values: CDR1 SQVTM, CDR2 ANQGSEA. The V gene lost 7 bases and the J gene lost 3 bases, with 13 bases spanning the gap. The CDR3 has 12 amino acids. In DNA, the CDR3 is TGCAGCGGACTGACAGTGTTCTACGAGCAGTACTTC. It is translated as CSGLTVFYEQYF.

This sequence joins TRBV27 and TRBJ2-1; 9 bases fit TRBD2. The CDR3 consists of 16 residues. Germline CDR1 MNHEY, CDR2 SMNVEV (reference sequence). V gave up 5 bases and J gave up 7 bases; unmatched junction bases: 12. CDR3 sequence: CASSPLGGRAKNEQFF. CDR3 DNA sequence: TGTGCCAGCAGTCCCTTGGGCGGGAGGGCCAAAAATGAGCAGTTCTTC.

This chain connects TRBV18 to TRBJ1-3; 7 nucleotides match TRBD1. V dropped 2 bases and J dropped 0; count of bases not matched to a gene: 4. Germline CDR1 reads KGHSH; CDR2 reads LQKENI. The length of the CDR3 is 16 residues. The CDR3 region has the DNA TGTGCCAGCTCACCATCAGGGACAGTCTCTGGAAACACCATATATTTT. It encodes CASSPSGTVSGNTIYF.

This sequence joins TRBV11-2 and TRBJ1-1; D possibly corresponds to TRBD1 (5 bases). CDR3 length equals 12 residues. Trimming removed 4 bases at V and 7 bases at J, with 10 bases between. Germline CDR1 and CDR2: SGHAT and FQNNGV. The chain's CDR3 is CASSSRGSEAFF. CDR3 nucleotides: TGTGCCAGCAGCTCAAGGGGAAGTGAAGCTTTCTTT.

This clonotype showed up many times. The chain has TRBV15 and TRBJ1-6, with TRBD1 matching over 9 bases. The CDR3 contains 14 residues. V was clipped by 3 bases and J by 7 bases; unmatched bases: 1. Germline V gene sequence: CDR1 LNHNV, CDR2 YYDKDF (reference sequence). CDR3 amino acids: CATSRGQGNSPLHF. DNA of the CDR3: TGTGCCACCAGCAGGGGACAGGGAAATTCACCCCTCCACTTT.

This clonotype was found a few times. The rearrangement joins TRBV30 to TRBJ1-3, with TRBD1 as a possible D gene (6 bases). Germline V lookup: CDR1 GTSNPN, CDR2 SVGIG (reference sequence). The CDR3 has 15 amino acids. V lost 0 bases and J 7 bases, leaving 16 bases between the germline ends. CDR3 amino acids: CAWSVETGSGNTIYF. The CDR3, as DNA: TGTGCCTGGAGTGTAGAGACAGGCAGCGGGAACACCATATATTTT.

This clonotype was detected a few times. The chain couples TRBV7-9 to TRBJ2-2; D uncertain. The CDR3 has 13 amino acids. V gave up 5 bases and J gave up 3 bases, with 7 bases separating them. Per the germline V gene, CDR1 is SEHNR and CDR2 is FQNEAQ (reference sequence). The CDR3 protein is CASSETHTGELFF. The CDR3 DNA is TGTGCCAGCAGCGAAACCCACACCGGGGAGCTGTTTTTT.

Comment on this clonotype: Given a much more abundant clone one base away, this may be a read error. V gene TRBV29-1 combines with J gene TRBJ2-5; D may be TRBD1 or TRBD2 (5 bases each). Germline lookup yields CDR1 SQVTM and CDR2 ANQGSEA. The CDR3 is 15 amino acids. Here the CDR3 reads CSVERGQLVQETQSF. The DNA of the CDR3 is TGCAGCGTTGAACGGGGCCAGCTCGTACAAGAGACCCAGTCCTTC.

This clonotype was counted many times. This chain uses TRBV7-2 with TRBJ2-3; D gene ambiguous. This CDR3 contains 13 residues. Germline V lookup: CDR1 SGHTA, CDR2 FQGNSA. V lost 1 base and J lost 8, with 10 bases in between. In nucleotides, the CDR3 is TGTGCCAGCAGCTTAGTTGTTGGCGGTACGCAGTATTTT. Protein product: CASSLVVGGTQYF. Supplemented by reference TRBV7-2 and TRBJ2-3, the full variable domain reads GAGVSQSPSNKVTEKGKDVELRCDPISGHTALYWYRQSLGQGLEFLIYFQGNSAPDKSGLPSDRFSAERTGGSVSTLTIQRTQQEDSAVYLCASSLVVGGTQYFGPGTRLTVL.

The sample holds many counts of this clonotype. The gene calls are TRBV5-1 and TRBJ2-3; D is unclear. CDR3 length equals 13 residues. CDR1 SGHRS and CDR2 YFSETQ come from the germline V gene. The V end lost 0 bases, the J end lost 3 bases, and 5 bases lay between the germline ends. CDR3 protein: CASSLVMTDTQYF. The CDR3 DNA sequence: TGCGCCAGCAGCTTGGTTATGACAGATACGCAGTATTTT.

The chain uses TRBV20-1 and TRBJ2-4; D uncertain. CDR1 and CDR2 (germline): DFQATT, SNEGSKA (reference sequence). Trimming stripped 6 bases from V and 0 bases from J, with 12 bases between. This CDR3 has 14 amino acids. The CDR3 protein is CSAQADLAKNIQYF. The CDR3 nucleotides are TGCAGTGCCCAGGCGGATCTAGCCAAAAACATTCAGTACTTC.

This clonotype was recorded many times. The chain uses TRBV7-8 and TRBJ1-4; D is unresolved. Trimming took off 2 bases at V and 7 bases at J, with 8 bases between the two ends. The germline V gene encodes CDR1 SGHVS and CDR2 FQNEAQ. This CDR3 is 13 amino acids long. The CDR3 is CASSLTVPEKLFF. In nucleotides, the CDR3 is TGTGCCAGCAGCTTAACAGTACCTGAAAAACTGTTTTTT.

The chain employs TRBV5-6 and TRBJ2-7; D ambiguous. From germline, CDR1 is SGHDT and CDR2 YYEEEE. V shed 1 base and J shed 4 bases, with 12 bases lying between them. The CDR3 runs to 14 residues. The DNA of the CDR3 is TGTGCCAGCAGCTTGACAGAGAACAATTACGAGCAGTACTTC. Translation: CASSLTENNYEQYF.